A single sample is the source of the 5 T cell receptor beta chains below, sequenced in a study of blood T cell repertoires in COVID-19. Libraries were prepared by immunoSEQ multiplex PCR; TCRdb keeps only in-frame clonotypes and omits some of them. This repertoire shows 60,000 or so clones, about four fifths found once; its top ten account for roughly 27%. Input material: peripheral blood. The receptors derive from a human donor in a cohort sampled during active COVID-19.

The chain joins TRBV19 to TRBJ1-1; 8 nucleotides line up with TRBD1. The CDR3 spans 14 residues. The germline CDR1 and CDR2 sequences are LNHDA and SQIVND (reference sequence). V dropped 5 bases and J dropped 2; count of bases not matched to a gene: 4. CDR3 coding DNA: TGTGCCAGTAGTTCAGGACAGGGCAACACTGAAGCTTTCTTT. Its translation: CASSSGQGNTEAFF.

CDR3 protein: CASTRTDNYEQYF. In nucleotides, the CDR3 is TGTGCCAGCACCAGGACAGACAACTACGAGCAGTACTTC. This chain joins TRBV2 and TRBJ2-7; D perhaps matches TRBD1 (6 bases). The V gene lost 7 bases and the J gene lost 3 bases, with 13 bases spanning the gap. Germline CDR1 is SNHLY and CDR2 is FYNNEI. The CDR3 consists of 13 residues.

The CDR3: CASSYLGQNYNSPLHF. For the CDR3, the DNA is TGTGCCAGCAGTTACCTTGGACAGAACTATAATTCACCCCTCCACTTT. This chain connects TRBV6-5 to TRBJ1-6, with D perhaps matching TRBD1 (6 bases). This CDR3 has 16 residues. The V and J ends lost 2 bases and 3 bases respectively, with 11 bases between them. The germline V gene has CDR1 MNHEY and CDR2 SVGAGI.

The rearrangement joins TRBV4-2 to TRBJ2-3; 12 positions agree with TRBD2. This CDR3 comprises 16 residues. The V gene's germline CDR1 is LGHNA and CDR2 YNFKEQ. The V gene end was trimmed by 2 bases and the J gene end by 3 bases; junction bases not matched to a gene: 3. This chain's CDR3 is CASSQLAGGPTDTQYF. CDR3 in DNA: TGTGCCAGCAGCCAACTAGCGGGAGGGCCTACAGATACGCAGTATTTT.

The sample holds one count of this clone. The gene calls are TRBV5-4 and TRBJ1-2, with 7 bases identical to TRBD1. Looked up from germline, CDR1 is SGHNT and CDR2 is YYREEE (reference sequence). The CDR3 is made up of 14 amino acids. V shed 4 bases, J shed 5 bases, and the junction held 8 bases outside the gene matches. CDR3 protein: CASSTGQRNYGYTF. The CDR3 DNA reads as TGTGCCAGCAGCACGGGACAGAGAAATTATGGCTACACCTTC.